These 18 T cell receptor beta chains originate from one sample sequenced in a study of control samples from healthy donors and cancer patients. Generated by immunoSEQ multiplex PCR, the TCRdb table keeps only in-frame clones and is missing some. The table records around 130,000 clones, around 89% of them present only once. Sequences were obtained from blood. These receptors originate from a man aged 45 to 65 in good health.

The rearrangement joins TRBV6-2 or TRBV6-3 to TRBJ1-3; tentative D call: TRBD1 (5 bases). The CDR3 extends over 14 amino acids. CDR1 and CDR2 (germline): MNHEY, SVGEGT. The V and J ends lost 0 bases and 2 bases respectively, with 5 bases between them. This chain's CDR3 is CASSYSGAGNTIYF. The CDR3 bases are TGTGCCAGCAGTTACTCGGGGGCTGGAAACACCATATATTTT.

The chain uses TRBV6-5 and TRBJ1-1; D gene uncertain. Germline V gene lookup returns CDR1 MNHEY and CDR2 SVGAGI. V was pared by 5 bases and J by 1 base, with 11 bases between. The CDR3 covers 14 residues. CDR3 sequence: CASSPGRENTEAFF. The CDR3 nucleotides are TGTGCCAGCAGTCCCGGACGGGAGAACACTGAAGCTTTCTTT.

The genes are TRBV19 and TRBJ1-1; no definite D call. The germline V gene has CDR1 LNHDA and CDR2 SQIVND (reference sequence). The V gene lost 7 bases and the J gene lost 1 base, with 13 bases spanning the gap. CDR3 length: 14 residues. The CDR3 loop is CASTLGRSNTEAFF. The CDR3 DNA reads TGTGCCAGTACCCTAGGACGTTCGAACACTGAAGCTTTCTTT.

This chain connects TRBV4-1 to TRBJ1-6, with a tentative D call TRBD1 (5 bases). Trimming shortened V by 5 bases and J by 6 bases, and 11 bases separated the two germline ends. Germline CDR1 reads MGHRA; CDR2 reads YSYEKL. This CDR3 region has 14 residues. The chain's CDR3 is CASSFPDSNSPLHF. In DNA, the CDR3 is TGCGCCAGCAGCTTCCCCGACAGTAATTCACCCCTCCACTTT.

CDR3 DNA sequence: TGTGCCAGCAGCCAAGGACAGGGGATGAACACTGAAGCTTTCTTT. Translating it yields CASSQGQGMNTEAFF. The chain carries TRBV16 and TRBJ1-1; 9 bases line up with TRBD1. CDR3 size: 15 residues. The V and J ends lost 2 bases and 0 bases, in that order; junction bases with no gene match: 1. Germline assignment: CDR1 KGHSY and CDR2 FQNENV.

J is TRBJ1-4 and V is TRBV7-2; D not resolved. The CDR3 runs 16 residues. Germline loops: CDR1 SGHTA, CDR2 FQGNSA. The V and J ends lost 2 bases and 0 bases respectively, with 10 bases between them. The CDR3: CASSLRQAPTNEKLFF. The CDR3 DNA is TGTGCCAGCAGCTTACGCCAGGCACCAACTAATGAAAAACTGTTTTTT.

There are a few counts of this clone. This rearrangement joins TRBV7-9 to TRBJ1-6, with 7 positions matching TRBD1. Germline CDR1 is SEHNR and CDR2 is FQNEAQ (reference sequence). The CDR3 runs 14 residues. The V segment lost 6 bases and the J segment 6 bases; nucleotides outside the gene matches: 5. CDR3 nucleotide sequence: TGTGCCAGCAGGATGACAGGGATTAATTCACCCCTCCACTTT. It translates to CASRMTGINSPLHF.

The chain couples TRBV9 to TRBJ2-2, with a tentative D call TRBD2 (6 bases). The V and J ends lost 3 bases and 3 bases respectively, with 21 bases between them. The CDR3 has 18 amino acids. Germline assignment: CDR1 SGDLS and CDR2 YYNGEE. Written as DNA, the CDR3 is TGTGCCAGCAGCGCCCTGACGGTTAGCGGCGGGGACACCGGGGAGCTGTTTTTT. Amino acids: CASSALTVSGGDTGELFF.

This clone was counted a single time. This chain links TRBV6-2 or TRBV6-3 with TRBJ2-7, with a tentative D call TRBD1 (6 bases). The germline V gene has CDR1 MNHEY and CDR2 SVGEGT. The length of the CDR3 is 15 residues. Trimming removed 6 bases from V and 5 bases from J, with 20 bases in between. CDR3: CASSPAGTIPNEQYF. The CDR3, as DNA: TGTGCCAGCAGCCCAGCCGGGACAATCCCCAACGAGCAGTACTTC.

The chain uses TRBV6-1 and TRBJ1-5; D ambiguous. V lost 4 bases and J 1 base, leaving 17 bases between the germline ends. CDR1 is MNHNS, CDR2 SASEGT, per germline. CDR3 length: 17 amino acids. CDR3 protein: CASSADKALRSNQPQHF. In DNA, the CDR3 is TGTGCCAGCAGTGCTGACAAGGCGTTGCGGAGCAATCAGCCCCAGCATTTT.

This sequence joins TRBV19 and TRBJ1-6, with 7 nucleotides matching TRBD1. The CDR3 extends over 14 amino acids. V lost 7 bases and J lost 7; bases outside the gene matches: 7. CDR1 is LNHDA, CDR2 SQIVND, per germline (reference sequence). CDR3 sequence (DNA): TGTGCCAGTAACCCAACAGGGGTGAATTCACCCCTCCACTTT. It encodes CASNPTGVNSPLHF.

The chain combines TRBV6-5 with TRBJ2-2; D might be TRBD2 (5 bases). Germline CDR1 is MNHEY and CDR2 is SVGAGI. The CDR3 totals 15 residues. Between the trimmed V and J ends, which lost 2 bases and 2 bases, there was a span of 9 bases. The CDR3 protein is CASSYEGENTGELFF. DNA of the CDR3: TGTGCCAGCAGTTACGAGGGAGAAAACACCGGGGAGCTGTTTTTT.

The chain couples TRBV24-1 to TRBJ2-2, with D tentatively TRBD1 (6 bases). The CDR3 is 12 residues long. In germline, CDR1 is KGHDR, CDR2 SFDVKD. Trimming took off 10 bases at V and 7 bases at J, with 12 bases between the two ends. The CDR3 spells CATQGGIGELFF. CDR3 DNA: TGTGCCACACAGGGTGGCATCGGGGAGCTGTTTTTT.

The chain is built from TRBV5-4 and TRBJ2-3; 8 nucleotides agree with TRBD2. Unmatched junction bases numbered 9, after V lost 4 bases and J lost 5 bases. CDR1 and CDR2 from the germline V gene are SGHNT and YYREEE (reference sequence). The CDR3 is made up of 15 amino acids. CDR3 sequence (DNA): TGTGCCAGCAGCGCGGGGGGCGGTCCCGGAGATACGCAGTATTTT. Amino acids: CASSAGGGPGDTQYF.

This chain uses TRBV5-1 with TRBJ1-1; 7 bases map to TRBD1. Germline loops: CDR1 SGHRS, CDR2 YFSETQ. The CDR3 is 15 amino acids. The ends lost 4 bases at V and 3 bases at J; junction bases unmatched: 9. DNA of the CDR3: TGCGCCAGCAGCCCCGCACCAGGGACAGACACTGAAGCTTTCTTT. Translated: CASSPAPGTDTEAFF.

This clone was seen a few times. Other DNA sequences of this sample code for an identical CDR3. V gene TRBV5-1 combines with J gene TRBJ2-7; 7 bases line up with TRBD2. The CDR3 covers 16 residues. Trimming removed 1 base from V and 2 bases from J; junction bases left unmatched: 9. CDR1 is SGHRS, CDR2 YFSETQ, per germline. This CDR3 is CASSLRVGGEPYEQYF. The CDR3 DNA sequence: TGCGCCAGCAGCTTGCGGGTTGGGGGGGAACCCTACGAGCAGTACTTC.

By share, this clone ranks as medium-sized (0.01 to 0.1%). CDR3 loop: CASSFGQDLTYEQYF. In DNA, the CDR3 is TGTGCCAGCAGTTTCGGGCAGGATCTCACCTACGAGCAGTACTTC. The chain couples TRBV28 to TRBJ2-7, with unresolved D. The CDR3 length is 15 residues. V was pared by 3 bases and J by 2 bases, with 14 bases between. The germline CDR1 and CDR2 sequences are MDHEN and SYDVKM.

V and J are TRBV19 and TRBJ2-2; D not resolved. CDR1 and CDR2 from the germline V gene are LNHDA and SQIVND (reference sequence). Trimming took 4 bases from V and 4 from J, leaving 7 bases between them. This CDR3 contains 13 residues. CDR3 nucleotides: TGTGCCAGTAGTACCCCCCCCACCGGGGAGCTGTTTTTT. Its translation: CASSTPPTGELFF.